Listed below are T cell receptor beta chains from one sample, sequenced in a study of PD-1 blockade in classical Hodgkin lymphoma. Sequenced by immunoSEQ multiplex PCR; TCRdb stores in-frame clones only, minus some. Of tens of thousands of clones detected, approximately 74% appear once; the ten largest clones hold about 17%. Sequencing was performed on peripheral blood mononuclear cells (PBMCs), taken at baseline. These receptors were collected from a human donor with classical Hodgkin lymphoma. The CDR3 runs from the conserved cysteine through the conserved F or W. A D gene is named only where the DNA matches it firmly. Only some rows state a clone size, as once, few, many or a class for expanded clones.

abundance,v_gene,j_gene,d_gene,CDR3aa,CDR3nt
.,TRBV19,TRBJ2-7,.,CASSIVPGADYEQYF,TGTGCCAGTAGTATAGTGCCAGGGGCGGACTACGAGCAGTACTTC
.,TRBV7-9,TRBJ2-6,.,CASSLETGTGANVLTF,TGTGCCAGCAGCTTAGAAACAGGGACGGGGGCCAACGTCCTGACTTTC
few,TRBV10-1,TRBJ1-1,.,CASSEFSDGNTEAFF,TGCGCCAGCAGTGAGTTTTCTGACGGAAACACTGAAGCTTTCTTT
many,TRBV7-2,TRBJ1-1,.,CASSLAGLEAFF,TGTGCCAGCAGCTTGGCAGGACTTGAAGCTTTCTTT
.,TRBV7-6,TRBJ2-5,TRBD1,CASSLTGTVQETQYF,TGTGCCAGCAGCTTGACCGGGACAGTCCAAGAGACCCAGTACTTC
.,TRBV30,TRBJ2-7,.,CAWSRATQYF,TGTGCCTGGAGTAGGGCAACCCAGTACTTC
.,TRBV7-2,TRBJ2-4,.,CASSLALGGRKNIQYF,TGTGCCAGCAGCTTAGCGCTGGGGGGCCGCAAAAACATTCAGTACTTC
.,TRBV7-9,TRBJ2-5,.,CASSPLLNRAQETQYF,TGTGCCAGCAGCCCCCTCTTAAACAGGGCACAAGAGACCCAGTACTTC
.,TRBV5-5,TRBJ2-5,.,CASSPGPAKGETQYF,TGTGCCAGCAGCCCGGGACCGGCTAAGGGAGAGACCCAGTACTTC
few,TRBV6-1,TRBJ2-3,.,CASSHGGGTQYF,TGTGCCAGCAGTCACGGGGGCGGGACGCAGTATTTT
.,TRBV5-6,TRBJ2-7,TRBD2,CASSWRGTRETYEQYF,TGTGCCAGCAGCTGGCGCGGGACTAGGGAAACCTACGAGCAGTACTTC
.,TRBV9,TRBJ1-5,.,CASSPWDGDQPQHF,TGTGCCAGCAGCCCCTGGGATGGGGATCAGCCCCAGCATTTT
.,TRBV4-1,TRBJ2-1,.,CASSQVDIISYNEQFF,TGCGCCAGCAGCCAAGTCGACATAATAAGTTACAATGAGCAGTTCTTC
.,TRBV19,TRBJ2-1,.,CASSMVRSGISYNEQFF,TGTGCCAGTAGTATGGTCCGTTCGGGTATCTCCTACAATGAGCAGTTCTTC
.,TRBV30,TRBJ2-3,TRBD2,CAWKKREGVWDTQYF,TGTGCCTGGAAAAAGCGGGAGGGTGTGTGGGATACGCAGTATTTT
.,TRBV28,TRBJ2-5,.,CASSLRGEETQYF,TGTGCCAGCAGTTTACGGGGTGAGGAGACCCAGTACTTC
.,TRBV27,TRBJ2-3,TRBD2,CASSFILARDTQYF,TGTGCCAGCAGTTTCATACTAGCGAGAGATACGCAGTATTTT
few,TRBV6-5,TRBJ1-6,.,CASRRTVEASPLHF,TGTGCCAGCAGACGGACAGTAGAAGCCTCACCCCTCCACTTT
.,TRBV2,TRBJ2-3,.,CASGTSSTDTQYF,TGTGCCAGCGGGACGTCGTCCACTGATACGCAGTATTTT
.,TRBV28,TRBJ2-1,TRBD2,CASNFLGGNEQFF,TGTGCCAGCAATTTTTTGGGGGGGAATGAGCAGTTCTTC
.,TRBV28,TRBJ2-3,.,CASSLFLGSSTDTQYF,TGTGCCAGCAGTTTATTCTTGGGCAGTAGCACAGATACGCAGTATTTT
.,TRBV19,TRBJ1-2,.,CASSILMASSGYTF,TGTGCCAGTAGTATACTTATGGCATCAAGCGGCTACACCTTC
.,TRBV30,TRBJ1-2,.,CAWSVPGIGANYGYTF,TGTGCCTGGAGTGTACCGGGGATTGGGGCTAACTATGGCTACACCTTC
.,TRBV6-5,TRBJ2-7,.,CASSNIPAGEQYF,TGTGCCAGCAGTAATATTCCCGCCGGCGAGCAGTACTTC
few,TRBV7-2,TRBJ2-1,TRBD2,CASSLAGSGGALDEQFF,TGTGCCAGCAGCTTAGCGGGAAGCGGGGGGGCCTTAGATGAGCAGTTCTTC
.,TRBV6-4,TRBJ2-7,.,CASSDSGCFSEQYF,TGTGCCAGCAGTGACTCGGGGTGTTTCAGCGAGCAGTACTTC
once,TRBV27,TRBJ2-5,TRBD2,CASRGLAGVETQYF,TGTGCCAGCCGAGGACTAGCGGGGGTGGAGACCCAGTACTTC
few,TRBV27,TRBJ2-7,TRBD2,CASSPGTSGYEQYF,TGTGCCAGCAGCCCCGGGACTAGCGGGTACGAGCAGTACTTC
once,TRBV7-2,TRBJ2-3,.,CASSFLRTDTQYF,TGTGCCAGCAGCTTCCTCCGCACAGATACGCAGTATTTT
.,TRBV2,TRBJ1-1,.,CASRRIGTEAFF,TGTGCCAGCAGGCGGATTGGCACTGAAGCTTTCTTT
.,TRBV5-1,TRBJ2-3,.,CASSQTIGATDTQYF,TGCGCCAGCAGTCAGACCATCGGAGCCACAGATACGCAGTATTTT
.,TRBV5-1,TRBJ2-2,TRBD2,CASSTTSGGVGTGELFF,TGCGCCAGCAGCACGACTAGCGGGGGAGTCGGCACCGGGGAGCTGTTTTTT
.,TRBV7-9,TRBJ2-3,.,CASSPGTDTQYF,TGTGCCAGCAGCCCGGGGACAGATACGCAGTATTTT
.,TRBV10-2,TRBJ2-5,TRBD1,CASSPGTVKETQYF,TGCGCCAGCAGTCCCGGGACAGTTAAGGAGACCCAGTACTTC
.,TRBV2,TRBJ2-7,.,CASSGTSYEQYF,TGTGCCAGCAGTGGGACATCCTACGAGCAGTACTTC
.,TRBV4-3,TRBJ1-6,.,CASSQGPLSSYNSPLHF,TGCGCCAGCAGCCAAGGTCCACTTAGCTCCTATAATTCACCCCTCCACTTT
large,TRBV30,TRBJ2-4,TRBD2,CAWDLSEREGLLGKNIQYF,TGTGCCTGGGACCTTTCGGAGCGGGAGGGCCTTTTAGGCAAAAACATTCAGTACTTC
.,TRBV9,TRBJ1-1,.,CASSSIDWEGTEAFF,TGTGCCAGCAGCTCCATAGACTGGGAGGGCACTGAAGCTTTCTTT
.,TRBV7-9,TRBJ1-1,.,CASSLLGGNTEAFF,TGTGCCAGCAGCTTATTGGGGGGCAACACTGAAGCTTTCTTT
.,TRBV6-5,TRBJ2-7,.,CASSYTEWESHEQYF,TGTGCCAGCAGTTACACCGAGTGGGAGTCCCACGAGCAGTACTTC
medium-sized,TRBV10-3,TRBJ1-2,TRBD1,CAISVNGGQGTYGYTF,TGTGCCATCAGTGTCAACGGGGGACAGGGGACCTATGGCTACACCTTC
few,TRBV4-3,TRBJ1-1,TRBD1,CASRGQGRSRAFF,TGCGCCAGCAGGGGACAGGGAAGGAGCAGGGCTTTCTTT